What follows describes a single T cell receptor (beta chain). Its matching antigen is unknown. The planned depth of sequencing spanned 1 in 200,000 to 1 in 1 million T cells. Clones were read by immunoSEQ multiplex PCR, and TCRdb kept only the in-frame ones, dropping some. This sample yields about 74,000 clones, of which more than 70% are seen a single time; roughly 7.5% belongs to the top ten. The data were obtained in a study of cytotoxic CD8 clonotypes in ibrutinib-treated CLL. Study summary: Overall, approximately 25 responses were partial and 2 complete; following median roughly six years, about 15 patients stayed remitted and around twelve progressed. The study recorded mean values of about 260,000 productive templates and 94,082 productive rearrangements per sample. Study-level points and caveats: The clonality went up when patients responded to ibrutinib and dropped back toward baseline at progression.

V lost 4 bases to trimming and J lost 10 bases, with 14 bases between them. The CDR3 sequence is 13 residues long. Germline V gene sequence: CDR1 KGHSH, CDR2 LQKENI. The sample consisted of PBMCs, taken at disease progression, from a patient treated with ibrutinib. The rearrangement joins TRBV18 to TRBJ2-1; D perhaps matches TRBD2 (6 bases). The TCR was taken from a human donor with chronic lymphocytic leukemia. The CDR3 protein is CASSQLPGVEQFF. CDR3 bases: TGTGCCAGCTCACAACTACCGGGGGTAGAGCAGTTCTTC.